This section outlines one T cell receptor beta chain sequence together with its context. Its antigen is not known. This CDR3 region has 12 residues. Trimming shortened V by 4 bases and J by 7 bases, and 12 bases separated the two germline ends. Germline V gives CDR1 SGHRS, CDR2 YFSETQ. The data originate from a study of cytomegalovirus exposure and HLA in healthy donors. Study findings and constraints: The majority of TCR sequences were rare, yet some public TCRs appeared in many donors.

Sequencing was performed with immunoSEQ multiplex PCR; in TCRdb, only in-frame clones are kept and a portion is missing. The sample consists of 200,000 to 250,000 clones, approximately 87% of them appearing once. This receptor was obtained from a woman younger than 30 in good health and CMV-seronegative. This sequence joins TRBV5-1 and TRBJ2-7; D may be TRBD1 (6 bases). Specimen: PBMCs. The CDR3 loop is CASSAQGEEQYF. CDR3 DNA: TGCGCCAGCAGCGCACAGGGAGAGGAGCAGTACTTC.